The 23 T cell receptor beta chains below all came from one sample that was sequenced in a study of T cell responses to AZD1222 COVID-19 vaccine. Libraries were prepared by immunoSEQ multiplex PCR; TCRdb keeps only in-frame clonotypes and omits some of them. The sample carries 130,000 or so clones, roughly 90% recorded once. Specimen: peripheral blood, collected on day 0 of AZD1222 vaccination. Source of these receptors: an adult in good health.

This chain connects TRBV9 to TRBJ2-2; a possible D gene is TRBD2 (6 bases). CDR1 is SGDLS, CDR2 YYNGEE, per germline. CDR3 length equals 16 residues. V was pared by 2 bases and J by 4 bases, with 15 bases between. CDR3 amino acids: CASSVGSSGSTGELFF. The CDR3 nucleotides read TGTGCCAGCAGCGTGGGCAGTAGCGGATCCACCGGGGAGCTGTTTTTT.

This clone was picked up a small number of times. The V and J genes are TRBV9 and TRBJ2-3; D is unresolved. The CDR3 spans 12 residues. V was shortened by 2 bases and J by 5 bases, with 6 bases between the two germline ends. Germline CDR1 SGDLS, CDR2 YYNGEE. The CDR3 region is CASSVFGDTQYF. The CDR3 coding sequence is TGTGCCAGCAGCGTTTTCGGAGATACGCAGTATTTT.

The rearrangement joins TRBV3-1 (or the pseudogene TRBV3-2) to TRBJ1-4, with 10 bases lining up with TRBD1. Per germline, CDR1 LGHDT and CDR2 YNNKEL (reference sequence). Trimming took 1 base from V and 1 from J; bases not matched to a gene: 3. The CDR3 is 17 residues long. For the CDR3, the DNA is TGTGCCAGCAGCCAAGGTCGGACAGGGGGAACTAATGAAAAACTGTTTTTT. Protein sequence: CASSQGRTGGTNEKLFF.

The chain employs TRBV11-2 and TRBJ2-1, with D perhaps matching TRBD2 (6 bases). V gave up 0 bases and J gave up 5 bases, with 17 bases separating them. From germline, CDR1 is SGHAT and CDR2 FQNNGV. The CDR3 is 17 amino acids. CDR3 in amino acids: CASSLETGGDPHNEQFF. The DNA of the CDR3 is TGTGCCAGCAGCTTAGAGACGGGCGGGGATCCCCACAATGAGCAGTTCTTC.

This clone was counted once. The chain joins TRBV7-8 to TRBJ2-3; TRBD1 is a possible D gene (6 bases). The CDR3 length is 17 residues. V gave up 1 base and J gave up 5 bases, with 19 bases separating them. Germline V CDR1 and CDR2: SGHVS, FQNEAQ. The CDR3, as DNA: TGTGCCAGCAGCTTAGGCCCGTCCCAGGGGCAGAAAGATACGCAGTATTTT. This gives the protein CASSLGPSQGQKDTQYF.

This clone was observed a handful of times. This chain links TRBV2 with TRBJ2-3; TRBD2 is a possible D gene (6 bases). Germline lookup yields CDR1 SNHLY and CDR2 FYNNEI. Trimming took off 2 bases at V and 3 bases at J, with 9 bases between the two ends. This CDR3 is 14 amino acids long. The CDR3 here is CASSERGRTDTQYF. In DNA form, the CDR3 reads TGTGCCAGCAGTGAACGGGGGAGGACAGATACGCAGTATTTT.

As for this clone: The junction departs from germline at one end; a sequencing error may be responsible. The V gene is TRBV5-8, the J gene TRBJ1-1, with D unclear. The germline V gene encodes CDR1 SGHTS and CDR2 YDEGEE. The CDR3 is made up of 13 amino acids. In DNA, the CDR3 is TGTGCCAGCCGCTACTCCTCGAACGCTGAAGCTTTCTTT. This gives the protein CASRYSSNAEAFF.

This chain connects TRBV11-2 to TRBJ1-4, with a tentative D call TRBD1 (5 bases). The V end was cut by 5 bases, the J end by 8 bases, with 24 bases between. The length of the CDR3 is 17 residues. Per germline, CDR1 SGHAT and CDR2 FQNNGV. The CDR3 DNA is TGTGCCAGCAGCCTAAGTGGGGGACGGATTGGGAGGGAAAAACTGTTTTTT. Its protein product is CASSLSGGRIGREKLFF.

The chain employs TRBV9 and TRBJ1-2; D gene unclear. V shed 4 bases and J shed 8 bases, with 24 bases lying between them. Per the germline V gene, CDR1 is SGDLS and CDR2 is YYNGEE. The CDR3 loop spans 16 amino acids. CDR3 DNA sequence: TGTGCCAGCAGCTTACCTGGAGGCGGCCGAGAAGGGGGCTACACCTTC. It yields the protein CASSLPGGGREGGYTF.

This chain connects TRBV27 to TRBJ2-5; D remains unclear. The CDR3 contains 14 residues. The ends were cut back, 2 bases at V and 5 bases at J, with 12 bases in the middle. Germline-derived CDR1 and CDR2 are MNHEY and SMNVEV (reference sequence). The CDR3 here is CASSLVPIGETQYF. CDR3 nucleotide sequence: TGTGCCAGCAGTTTAGTTCCGATTGGGGAGACCCAGTACTTC.

V usage is TRBV6-1 and J usage is TRBJ1-5, with 7 bases aligning to TRBD1. The length of the CDR3 is 17 residues. Unmatched junction bases numbered 11, after V lost 3 bases and J lost 3 bases. The germline V gene has CDR1 MNHNS and CDR2 SASEGT. CDR3 protein: CASSDFGRTGPNQPQHF. Here the CDR3 DNA reads TGTGCCAGCAGTGATTTCGGGCGGACAGGTCCCAATCAGCCCCAGCATTTT.

V usage is TRBV7-9 and J usage is TRBJ2-1; D not resolved. The length of the CDR3 is 11 residues. Germline V gene sequence: CDR1 SEHNR, CDR2 FQNEAQ (reference sequence). V lost 2 bases to trimming and J lost 10 bases, with 6 bases between them. In DNA, the CDR3 is TGTGCCAGCAGCTTATTGGGGGAGCAGTTCTTC. Its translation: CASSLLGEQFF.

This clone was detected once. Other DNA sequences in this sample translate to the same CDR3. This chain connects TRBV6-5 to TRBJ1-3; D is unclear. The CDR3 runs 13 residues. Trimming stripped 2 bases from V and 0 bases from J, with 2 bases between. Germline V lookup: CDR1 MNHEY, CDR2 SVGAGI. As DNA, the CDR3 is TGTGCCAGCAGTTACAGCTCTGGAAACACCATATATTTT. The encoded protein is CASSYSSGNTIYF.

V gene TRBV7-8 combines with J gene TRBJ2-7, with 8 positions matching TRBD2. CDR3 length: 14 residues. J gave up 1 base and V 3 bases, and 2 bases lay outside the gene matches. Germline lookup yields CDR1 SGHVS and CDR2 FQNEAQ. For the CDR3, the DNA is TGTGCCAGCAGCTTTAGCGGGGCGTCCTACGAGCAGTACTTC. This gives the protein CASSFSGASYEQYF.

The gene calls are TRBV2 and TRBJ1-2; D unclear. The CDR3 runs 14 residues. The V and J ends lost 0 bases and 7 bases respectively, with 12 bases between them. CDR1 and CDR2 (germline): SNHLY, FYNNEI. The CDR3 DNA is TGTGCCAGCAGTGAAGCGCTTAGGAAGGCTGGCTACACCTTC. Amino acid sequence: CASSEALRKAGYTF.

The rearrangement links TRBV4-2 to TRBJ2-7, with 8 bases aligning to TRBD2. CDR1 is LGHNA and CDR2 is YNFKEQ in the germline V gene. This CDR3 is built from 16 residues. V trimming: 2 bases; J trimming: 2 bases; junction bases outside the gene matches: 8. DNA for the CDR3: TGTGCCAGCAGCCAATCCAGCGGGGGCACCCCCTACGAGCAGTACTTC. It yields the protein CASSQSSGGTPYEQYF.

The chain links TRBV28 to TRBJ2-3, with 16 positions matching TRBD2. CDR3 length: 17 residues. Germline CDR1 MDHEN, CDR2 SYDVKM. The trim removed 6 bases at V and 5 bases at J, leaving 8 bases unmatched. The CDR3: CASSLPGLAGGGDTQYF. The CDR3 DNA is TGTGCCAGCAGCCTCCCGGGACTAGCGGGAGGGGGAGATACGCAGTATTTT.

The genes are TRBV6-6 and TRBJ2-7; TRBD1 is a possible D gene (5 bases). V was clipped by 5 bases and J by 2 bases, with 25 bases between them. The CDR3 has 18 amino acids. Per germline, CDR1 MNHNY and CDR2 SVGAGI (reference sequence). Here the CDR3 DNA reads TGTGCCAGCAGTCCCTCCATTGGGTCGACAGTTACCCCCTACGAGCAGTACTTC. Amino acids: CASSPSIGSTVTPYEQYF.

The sample holds one count of this clone. This chain uses TRBV5-3 with TRBJ2-3, with D unclear. TRBV5-3 is assigned to the ORF class and has an uncertain function. V dropped 4 bases and J dropped 2 bases, with 2 bases sitting between them. The CDR3 is made up of 11 amino acids. CDR3 nucleotide sequence: TGTGCCAGAAGCCACACAGATACGCAGTATTTT. It encodes CARSHTDTQYF.

The CDR3 loop reads CASSLTREGPYNEQFF. CDR3 in DNA: TGTGCCAGCAGCCTTACACGGGAGGGACCCTACAATGAGCAGTTCTTC. V is TRBV7-9 and J is TRBJ2-1; 8 nucleotides line up with TRBD2. The CDR3 is 16 amino acids. Unmatched junction bases numbered 8, after V lost 5 bases and J lost 2 bases. The germline CDR1 and CDR2 sequences are SEHNR and FQNEAQ (reference sequence).

This clone is a singleton in its sample. The chain couples TRBV7-2 to TRBJ2-3; TRBD1 matches 8 bases. This CDR3 spans 13 amino acids. CDR1 SGHTA and CDR2 FQGNSA come from the germline V gene. V was pared by 5 bases and J by 8 bases, with 6 bases of the junction left unmatched. CDR3 region: CASSPQGATTQYF. DNA for the CDR3: TGTGCCAGCAGCCCTCAGGGGGCGACTACGCAGTATTTT. Complete variable domain (other parts from reference TRBV7-2 and TRBJ2-3): GAGVSQSPSNKVTEKGKDVELRCDPISGHTALYWYRQSLGQGLEFLIYFQGNSAPDKSGLPSDRFSAERTGGSVSTLTIQRTQQEDSAVYLCASSPQGATTQYFGPGTRLTVL.

This clone was observed a handful of times. The chain carries TRBV19 and TRBJ1-4; D may be TRBD1 (6 bases). CDR3 length: 15 amino acids. Germline V gene data show CDR1 as LNHDA and CDR2 as SQIVND (reference sequence). Trimming pared 4 bases from V and 7 bases from J, leaving 16 bases between. The CDR3 loop reads CASSTEGQGTEKLFF. The CDR3 nucleotides read TGTGCCAGTAGTACTGAAGGGCAGGGGACTGAAAAACTGTTTTTT.

V gene TRBV6-6 combines with J gene TRBJ2-5; a weak D match, TRBD2 (6 bases). Germline V lookup: CDR1 MNHNY, CDR2 SVGAGI (reference sequence). The CDR3 consists of 14 residues. V was pared by 2 bases and J by 5 bases, with 12 bases between. In DNA form, the CDR3 reads TGTGCCAGCAGTTACCTCGGGAGCACGGAGACCCAGTACTTC. This codes for CASSYLGSTETQYF.